Shown below are 32 T cell receptor beta chains from a single sample sequenced in a study of cytomegalovirus exposure and HLA in healthy donors (TCRdb year 2017). Libraries were constructed by the immunoSEQ multiplex PCR assay. The multiplex PCR relied on a mix of 60 forward primers for TCR Vbeta segments and 13 reverse primers for TCR Jbeta segments. This immuneACCESS table, as held by TCRdb, lists in-frame sequences with V and J called but not all clones. Of the missing ones, under half trace to an unresolved V gene in checked studies; the others have no known cause. The sample table lists over 130,000 clones, 76% of them with a count of one. 1.5% to 2% of the sample goes to the ten largest clones. The sequenced material came from PBMCs. These receptors were taken from a man aged 40-49 years in good health and CMV-seronegative.

DNA of the CDR3: TGTGCCAGCTCACCACCGTTGACAGGGCCCTATGGCTACACCTTC. This translates into CASSPPLTGPYGYTF. J is TRBJ1-2 and V is TRBV18, with TRBD1 identical over 7 bases. The ends lost 0 bases at V and 4 bases at J; junction bases unmatched: 5. The CDR3 loop spans 15 amino acids. Germline V gene data show CDR1 as KGHSH and CDR2 as LQKENI.

The V call is TRBV6-4, the J call TRBJ1-5; 7 bases agree with TRBD1. Germline CDR1 MRHNA, CDR2 SNTAGT. This CDR3 has 15 residues. Trimming removed 8 bases from V and 0 bases from J; junction bases left unmatched: 7. DNA for the CDR3: TGTGCCAGCCCGGGACAGAGCCATAGCAATCAGCCCCAGCATTTT. Translation: CASPGQSHSNQPQHF.

This chain links TRBV7-9 with TRBJ2-5; D uncertain. CDR3 length: 17 residues. V lost 10 bases, J lost 1 base, and 25 bases lay in between. Germline values: CDR1 SEHNR, CDR2 FQNEAQ (reference sequence). The CDR3 sequence: CATSGQSITAFQETQYF. The CDR3 DNA follows: TGTGCCACCTCAGGTCAGTCGATAACGGCGTTCCAAGAGACCCAGTACTTC.

The rearrangement uses TRBV5-1 and TRBJ2-2; possibly TRBD2 for D (5 bases). The CDR3 is 15 amino acids. Germline CDR1 is SGHRS and CDR2 is YFSETQ. V dropped 2 bases and J dropped 3 bases, with 11 bases sitting between them. The CDR3 DNA is TGCGCCAGCAGCTTAGGTGGGAGAGACACCGGGGAGCTGTTTTTT. Translated, it gives CASSLGGRDTGELFF.

This clone appeared a few times. V is TRBV5-1 and J is TRBJ2-7, with D possibly being TRBD1 (6 bases). Trimming removed 2 bases from V and 2 bases from J, with 11 bases in between. CDR3 length equals 14 residues. The germline CDR1 and CDR2 sequences are SGHRS and YFSETQ. The CDR3 bases are TGCGCCAGCAGCTTCGGACAGTCCACCTACGAGCAGTACTTC. Amino acid sequence: CASSFGQSTYEQYF.

The chain recombines TRBV5-1 with TRBJ1-6, with TRBD1 matching 8 bases. This CDR3 comprises 14 residues. Losses at the gene ends were 4 bases for V and 8 bases for J; bases not matched to a gene: 5. Germline V gives CDR1 SGHRS, CDR2 YFSETQ. Here the CDR3 DNA reads TGCGCCAGCAGCGGGGGACAGGCCTATTCACCCCTCCACTTT. This translates into CASSGGQAYSPLHF.

The J gene is TRBJ2-7, the V gene TRBV7-3; 8 bases line up with TRBD1. J was trimmed by 2 bases and V by 6 bases; bases with no gene match: 3. Germline V gene lookup returns CDR1 SGHTA and CDR2 FQGTGA. This CDR3 is 13 amino acids long. The CDR3 spells CASSPTGAYEQYF. CDR3 nucleotides: TGTGCCAGCAGTCCGACAGGGGCCTACGAGCAGTACTTC.

The genes are TRBV5-1 and TRBJ1-4, with 12 bases that match TRBD1. The CDR3 loop spans 16 amino acids. The germline V gene encodes CDR1 SGHRS and CDR2 YFSETQ. With 4 bases clipped from V and 8 bases from J, the junction kept 9 bases outside the gene matches. CDR3 in amino acids: CASSTGTGGAGEKLFF. The CDR3 bases are TGCGCCAGCAGCACCGGGACAGGGGGCGCAGGGGAAAAACTGTTTTTT.

This clone was seen only once. The J gene is TRBJ1-5, the V gene TRBV6-4; perhaps TRBD1 as D (6 bases). Germline V gene lookup returns CDR1 MRHNA and CDR2 SNTAGT. The CDR3 runs to 15 residues. The V end was cut by 3 bases, the J end by 5 bases, with 14 bases between. The CDR3 region is CASSELAGAYQPQHF. The CDR3 DNA reads TGTGCCAGCAGTGAATTGGCAGGGGCATATCAGCCCCAGCATTTT.

The CDR3 here is CASSELRGGQPQHF. CDR3 in DNA: TGTGCCAGCAGTGAACTAAGGGGTGGCCAGCCCCAGCATTTT. The chain recombines TRBV6-1 with TRBJ1-5, with D possibly matching TRBD1 (5 bases). CDR1 is MNHNS, CDR2 SASEGT, per germline. The CDR3 is 14 residues long. Trimming removed 2 bases from V and 7 bases from J, with 12 bases in between.

The V and J genes are TRBV19 and TRBJ2-5; 10 bases line up with TRBD2. Germline V gene sequence: CDR1 LNHDA, CDR2 SQIVND (reference sequence). After removal of 5 bases from V and 4 bases from J, the junction contained 7 bases not matched to a gene. The CDR3 runs to 15 residues. The CDR3: CASSPEVAGGETQYF. The CDR3 nucleotides read TGTGCCAGTAGTCCAGAGGTAGCGGGGGGAGAGACCCAGTACTTC.

The table lists this clone with a few counts. The chain carries TRBV4-1 and TRBJ1-5, with D perhaps TRBD1 (6 bases). Trimming pared 4 bases from V and 2 bases from J, leaving 12 bases between. The germline gives CDR1 MGHRA, CDR2 YSYEKL. The CDR3 runs 15 residues. The CDR3, as DNA: TGCGCCAGCAGCCCAATACCAGGGGGCAATCAGCCCCAGCATTTT. Translation gives CASSPIPGGNQPQHF.

The chain joins TRBV4-1 to TRBJ2-7, with a tentative D call TRBD2 (6 bases). The length of the CDR3 is 14 residues. Germline V gives CDR1 MGHRA, CDR2 YSYEKL. Trimming stripped 4 bases from V and 2 bases from J, with 12 bases between. The CDR3 reads CASSLRDSPYEQYF. The CDR3 DNA follows: TGCGCCAGCAGCCTCCGGGACTCCCCCTACGAGCAGTACTTC.

The J gene is TRBJ2-7, the V gene TRBV5-1, with TRBD1 as a possible D gene (6 bases). V lost 1 base and J 3 bases, leaving 14 bases between the germline ends. The germline V gene has CDR1 SGHRS and CDR2 YFSETQ. The CDR3 covers 15 residues. Here the CDR3 DNA reads TGCGCCAGCAGCTTGTCACAGGGCAGGTACTACGAGCAGTACTTC. Its protein is CASSLSQGRYYEQYF.

The rearrangement joins TRBV28 to TRBJ2-7, with a possible D match to TRBD1 (6 bases). The germline gives CDR1 MDHEN, CDR2 SYDVKM. This CDR3 is built from 14 residues. The germline V and J ends were trimmed by 4 bases and 4 bases, with 14 bases remaining between them. The CDR3 loop is CASSSPYREYEQYF. As DNA, the CDR3 is TGTGCCAGCAGTTCCCCCTACAGGGAGTACGAGCAGTACTTC.

The chain employs TRBV15 and TRBJ2-7, with TRBD2 as a possible D gene (5 bases). Germline-derived CDR1 and CDR2 are LNHNV and YYDKDF (reference sequence). V gave up 0 bases and J gave up 2 bases, with 11 bases separating them. This CDR3 spans 15 amino acids. The CDR3 protein is CATSRDLGEAYEQYF. The CDR3 coding sequence is TGTGCCACCAGCAGAGATTTGGGAGAAGCCTACGAGCAGTACTTC.

The V and J genes are TRBV27 and TRBJ2-7; TRBD2 might be the D (5 bases). The V end was cut by 6 bases, the J end by 3 bases, with 15 bases between. The CDR3 runs to 14 residues. Looked up from germline, CDR1 is MNHEY and CDR2 is SMNVEV (reference sequence). CDR3 in DNA: TGTGCCAGCAGCCCGGGGATGACCCTCTACGAGCAGTACTTC. It is translated as CASSPGMTLYEQYF.

This chain uses TRBV19 with TRBJ2-2, with D tentatively TRBD1 (5 bases). This CDR3 contains 14 residues. V dropped 8 bases and J dropped 6 bases, with 16 bases sitting between them. Per germline, CDR1 LNHDA and CDR2 SQIVND (reference sequence). For the CDR3, the DNA is TGTGCCAGTTCCTCCCAGGGAAAATCCGGGGAGCTGTTTTTT. It translates to CASSSQGKSGELFF.

J is TRBJ2-7 and V is TRBV2, with no clear D. The CDR3 is made up of 10 amino acids. The germline V and J ends were trimmed by 7 bases and 3 bases, with 4 bases remaining between them. From germline, CDR1 is SNHLY and CDR2 FYNNEI. The CDR3 DNA follows: TGTGCCAGCATGAGCTACGAGCAGTACTTC. This translates into CASMSYEQYF.

The V and J genes are TRBV27 and TRBJ1-1, with D possibly matching TRBD1 (5 bases). This CDR3 has 14 amino acids. V was shortened by 8 bases and J by 0 bases, with 13 bases between the two germline ends. The germline gives CDR1 MNHEY, CDR2 SMNVEV (reference sequence). The CDR3 nucleotides are TGTGCCAGCGGCCTGCAGGGTTTGAACACTGAAGCTTTCTTT. This encodes CASGLQGLNTEAFF.

This chain connects TRBV28 to TRBJ2-7; 7 bases are a match to TRBD2. The V segment lost 3 bases and the J segment 3 bases; nucleotides outside the gene matches: 5. Germline CDR1 reads MDHEN; CDR2 reads SYDVKM. CDR3 length equals 14 residues. In DNA form, the CDR3 reads TGTGCCAGCAGTTTGCCTAGCGGAGGCTACGAGCAGTACTTC. This translates into CASSLPSGGYEQYF.

Comment on this clone: At the DNA level, this CDR3 is encoded by other sequences in the same sample as well. This chain links TRBV5-6 with TRBJ2-5; D is uncertain. CDR1 is SGHDT and CDR2 is YYEEEE in the germline V gene. The V end was cut by 0 bases, the J end by 5 bases, with 8 bases between. CDR3 length: 13 residues. CDR3 nucleotide sequence: TGTGCCAGCAGCTTGGAGCCAAAGGAGACCCAGTACTTC. It codes for CASSLEPKETQYF.

This clone has more than one count but fewer than ten. The chain is built from TRBV11-2 and TRBJ2-7; TRBD1 agrees at 9 bases. V gave up 5 bases and J gave up 3 bases; unmatched junction bases: 8. This CDR3 has 15 amino acids. Germline CDR1 SGHAT, CDR2 FQNNGV. The CDR3 sequence is CASSQNRGRIYEQYF. As DNA, the CDR3 is TGTGCCAGCAGCCAAAACAGGGGGCGTATCTACGAGCAGTACTTC.

This clone was recorded once. This chain joins TRBV10-3 and TRBJ2-7; 11 bases are a match to TRBD2. Germline CDR1 is ENHRY and CDR2 is SYGVKD. The CDR3 runs to 15 residues. V trimming: 6 bases; J trimming: 2 bases; junction bases outside the gene matches: 6. This CDR3 reads CAISQTSGATYEQYF. The CDR3, as DNA: TGTGCCATCAGCCAGACTAGCGGGGCCACCTACGAGCAGTACTTC.

The rearrangement uses TRBV14 and TRBJ2-7; no clear D gene. CDR3 length: 13 amino acids. CDR1 SGHDN and CDR2 FVKESK come from the germline V gene. The germline V and J ends were trimmed by 8 bases and 6 bases, with 17 bases remaining between them. DNA for the CDR3: TGTGCCAGCTGCGCAACCGCCCAACGCGAGCAGTACTTC. This encodes CASCATAQREQYF.

This chain connects TRBV11-2 to TRBJ1-2, with TRBD1 identical over 7 bases. Germline CDR1 SGHAT, CDR2 FQNNGV. V was clipped by 4 bases and J by 4 bases; unmatched bases: 3. There are 13 residues in the CDR3. In nucleotides, the CDR3 is TGTGCCAGCAGCTCAACAGGGGTCTATGGCTACACCTTC. Amino acids: CASSSTGVYGYTF.

This clone was observed a handful of times. The chain combines TRBV4-1 with TRBJ1-1; 7 bases align to TRBD1. Germline CDR1 is MGHRA and CDR2 is YSYEKL. V shed 6 bases and J 1 base; nucleotides not matched to a gene: 8. The CDR3 is 15 residues long. CDR3 coding DNA: TGCGCCAGCAGTCCAAGAGACAGGGCGAACACTGAAGCTTTCTTT. Its protein product is CASSPRDRANTEAFF.

This chain uses TRBV28 with TRBJ2-3; weak D call: TRBD2 (6 bases). Trimming removed 2 bases at V and 2 bases at J, with 11 bases between. The CDR3 loop spans 15 amino acids. In germline, CDR1 is MDHEN, CDR2 SYDVKM. CDR3: CASSLRAGFTDTQYF. CDR3 in DNA: TGTGCCAGCAGTTTAAGGGCGGGATTCACAGATACGCAGTATTTT. Full variable domain (rest looked up from reference TRBV28 and TRBJ2-3): DVKVTQSSRYLVKRTGEKVFLECVQDMDHENMFWYRQDPGLGLRLIYFSYDVKMKEKGDIPEGYSVSREKKERFSLILESASTNQTSMYLCASSLRAGFTDTQYFGPGTRLTVL.

The chain is built from TRBV5-6 and TRBJ2-2; tentatively, D is TRBD2 (5 bases). CDR1 and CDR2 from the germline V gene are SGHDT and YYEEEE. V dropped 1 base and J dropped 2 bases, with 6 bases sitting between them. The CDR3 extends over 14 amino acids. The DNA for the CDR3 is TGTGCCAGCAGCTTGTCGGGAAACACCGGGGAGCTGTTTTTT. It translates to CASSLSGNTGELFF.

This rearrangement joins TRBV7-3 to TRBJ1-1; possibly TRBD1 for D (6 bases). Trimming left V 5 bases short and J 1 base short, with 14 bases between. The CDR3 runs 15 residues. Germline V gene lookup returns CDR1 SGHTA and CDR2 FQGTGA. As DNA, the CDR3 is TGTGCCAGCAGCATCCGGGGGGGCCAGAACACTGAAGCTTTCTTT. It codes for CASSIRGGQNTEAFF. The full variable domain, its missing parts supplied by reference TRBV7-3 and TRBJ1-1, is GAGVSQTPSNKVTEKGKYVELRCDPISGHTALYWYRQSLGQGPEFLIYFQGTGAADDSGLPNDRFFAVRPEGSVSTLKIQRTERGDSAVYLCASSIRGGQNTEAFFGQGTRLTVV.

This clone was counted only a few times. The gene calls are TRBV2 and TRBJ2-2, with D perhaps matching TRBD1 (6 bases). CDR1 is SNHLY and CDR2 is FYNNEI in the germline V gene. This CDR3 is built from 15 residues. V shed 4 bases and J shed 5 bases, with 14 bases lying between them. The CDR3 loop reads CASSVRAGATGELFF. In DNA, the CDR3 is TGTGCCAGCAGTGTCCGGGCAGGGGCGACCGGGGAGCTGTTTTTT.

This clone was counted between two and nine times. The chain employs TRBV18 and TRBJ1-3, with D perhaps TRBD1 (6 bases). The CDR3 spans 13 residues. The V end lost 7 bases, the J end lost 4 bases, and 11 bases lay between the germline ends. From germline, CDR1 is KGHSH and CDR2 LQKENI. The DNA for the CDR3 is TGTGCCAGCTGGACAGACAGCGGAAACACCATATATTTT. As protein: CASWTDSGNTIYF.